This T cell receptor beta chain is from a study of radiation and T cells in renal cell carcinoma. Time point meaning: blood 4 weeks post-SBRT, at nephrectomy. Treatment described: 15 Gy SBRT to primary tumor, nephrectomy 4 weeks later. After SBRT, blood was collected at 2 and 4 weeks, plus baseline. The patient's renal cell carcinoma had clear cell pathology. Assay: immunoSEQ multiplex PCR; the TCRdb copy retains only in-frame clones and omits some. The sample carries approximately 90,000 clones, 70% to 90% recorded once. Germline V lookup: CDR1 KGHSH, CDR2 LQKENI. V was shortened by 4 bases and J by 2 bases, with 14 bases between the two germline ends. The CDR3 is 15 amino acids.

J is TRBJ2-5 and V is TRBV18, with D perhaps matching TRBD2 (6 bases). This TCR was recovered from a man aged 50-60 years with renal cell carcinoma. The sample in question was blood, obtained from a patient whose treatment included radiotherapy and nephrectomy. The CDR3 DNA is TGTGCCAGCTCACTGTGGAGGGGAGGTCAAGAGACCCAGTACTTC. Protein sequence: CASSLWRGGQETQYF.